These T cell receptor beta chains were read from a single sample in a study of shared clonotypes between healthy human individuals. The protocol was immunoSEQ multiplex PCR, while the TCRdb copy is restricted to in-frame clones and leaves out a portion. Of 2,500,000 or so clones in the sample, approximately 90% were seen once. Material: naive CD4+ T cells sorted from blood. Source of these receptors: a man younger than 30 in good health. Both conserved end residues are part of each CDR3. The D gene is left open where the match is weak. Clone size is stated in some rows and not others, as once, few, many or a class when expanded.

CDR3,DNA,J,V,size,D
CASSESGEGKGSYEQYF,TGTGCCAGCAGTGAATCAGGGGAGGGCAAGGGGTCCTACGAGCAGTACTTC,TRBJ2-7,TRBV25-1,once,-
CASSLRTDEKLFF,TGTGCCAGCAGTCTACGGACGGATGAAAAACTGTTTTTT,TRBJ1-4,TRBV27,-,-
CASSPSPSETQYF,TGTGCCAGCTCACCATCACCATCAGAGACCCAGTACTTC,TRBJ2-5,TRBV18,-,-
CAISGDGSSYNEQFF,TGTGCCATCAGTGGGGACGGGAGCTCCTACAATGAGCAGTTCTTC,TRBJ2-1,TRBV10-3,-,-
CASSIQRLSNQPQHF,TGTGCCAGTAGTATTCAAAGGCTCAGCAATCAGCCCCAGCATTTT,TRBJ1-5,TRBV19,-,-
CASSLDPSYEQYF,TGTGCCAGCAGCTTAGACCCTTCCTACGAGCAGTACTTC,TRBJ2-7,TRBV7-2,-,-
CASSEEWTANYGYTF,TGTGCCAGCAGTGAAGAATGGACAGCTAACTATGGCTACACCTTC,TRBJ1-2,TRBV6-1,-,-
CASSLFGDEQFF,TGTGCCAGCAGCTTATTTGGAGATGAGCAGTTCTTC,TRBJ2-1,TRBV13,once,-
CASSLGNYGYTF,TGTGCCAGCAGCTTAGGGAATTATGGCTACACCTTC,TRBJ1-2,TRBV7-2,-,-
CASSFSGGPGTQYF,TGTGCCAGCAGCTTTAGCGGGGGGCCGGGTACGCAGTATTTT,TRBJ2-3,TRBV14,-,TRBD2
CSARTGRTDTQYF,TGCAGCGCAAGGACTGGCCGCACAGATACGCAGTATTTT,TRBJ2-3,TRBV29-1,-,-
CASSGTASRGGQFF,TGTGCCAGCAGTGGGACCGCATCCAGAGGAGGGCAGTTCTTC,TRBJ2-1,TRBV6-1,once,-
CASFDEGTEAFF,TGTGCCAGTTTCGACGAGGGCACTGAAGCTTTCTTT,TRBJ1-1,TRBV28,once,-
CASSKLNGTGEPDTQYF,TGTGCCAGCAGCAAATTAAACGGGACAGGGGAGCCAGATACGCAGTATTTT,TRBJ2-3,TRBV21-1,-,-
CASSAGTGVRNQPQHF,TGTGCCAGCAGCGCAGGGACAGGGGTCCGCAATCAGCCCCAGCATTTT,TRBJ1-5,TRBV5-6,-,TRBD1
CASSFNPTARNNSPLHF,TGTGCCAGTAGTTTCAACCCGACAGCAAGGAATAATTCACCCCTCCACTTT,TRBJ1-6,TRBV19,-,-
CASSQQVADTQYF,TGCGCCAGCAGCCAACAAGTTGCAGATACGCAGTATTTT,TRBJ2-3,TRBV4-3,-,-
CASSLRTSGYGYTF,TGTGCCAGCAGTTTGAGAACTTCGGGCTATGGCTACACCTTC,TRBJ1-2,TRBV27,-,-
CASSRGGGETQYF,TGTGCCAGCAGCCGCGGGGGAGGTGAGACCCAGTACTTC,TRBJ2-5,TRBV11-2,-,TRBD2
CASSTGTVSDTQYF,TGCGCCAGCAGCACCGGGACAGTGAGTGATACGCAGTATTTT,TRBJ2-3,TRBV10-1,-,TRBD1
CASSSSLPVGSYEQYF,TGTGCCAGCAGCTCAAGTCTCCCGGTGGGCTCCTACGAGCAGTACTTC,TRBJ2-7,TRBV7-2,-,-
CASSPDRAAFF,TGTGCCAGCAGTCCGGACAGGGCAGCTTTCTTT,TRBJ1-1,TRBV6-6,-,TRBD1
CASSSTSGTLDTQYF,TGTGCCAGCTCGTCGACTAGCGGGACTTTAGATACGCAGTATTTT,TRBJ2-3,TRBV28,once,TRBD2
CASSFYYGYEQYF,TGTGCCAGCAGCTTTTATTACGGGTACGAGCAGTACTTC,TRBJ2-7,TRBV7-2,-,-
CASSYGRGPTVGTIYF,TGTGCCAGCAGTTACGGGAGGGGACCGACTGTTGGCACCATATATTTT,TRBJ1-3,TRBV6-5,-,-
CASSLQGATNEKLFF,TGCGCCAGCAGCTTGCAGGGGGCAACTAATGAAAAACTGTTTTTT,TRBJ1-4,TRBV5-1,-,TRBD1
CASSLSGDRRNQPQHF,TGTGCCAGCAGTTTGTCAGGGGATAGGCGCAATCAGCCCCAGCATTTT,TRBJ1-5,TRBV28,-,-
CAWSKQRSTQETQYF,TGTGCCTGGAGTAAACAGCGGAGCACCCAAGAGACCCAGTACTTC,TRBJ2-5,TRBV30,-,-
CASSEDVGNYGYTF,TGTGCCAGCAGTGAAGATGTTGGAAACTATGGCTACACCTTC,TRBJ1-2,TRBV2,once,-
CASRQGSAGELFF,TGCGCCAGCAGGCAGGGGAGCGCCGGGGAGCTGTTTTTT,TRBJ2-2,TRBV10-1,-,-
CASRTGGSPNEQFF,TGTGCCAGTAGAACAGGGGGCTCTCCGAATGAGCAGTTCTTC,TRBJ2-1,TRBV6-6,-,TRBD1
CASSFNNREGYEQYF,TGTGCCAGCAGCTTCAACAACAGGGAAGGCTACGAGCAGTACTTC,TRBJ2-7,TRBV5-6,-,-
CASSPRGGRARETQYF,TGTGCCAGCAGCCCGCGGGGCGGGAGGGCCAGGGAGACCCAGTACTTC,TRBJ2-5,TRBV7-8,-,TRBD2
CASSSGASANTGELFF,TGTGCCAGCAGCTCCGGGGCTAGCGCGAACACCGGGGAGCTGTTTTTT,TRBJ2-2,TRBV5-4,-,-
CASSLGYRGRQETQYF,TGCGCCAGCAGCTTGGGCTACAGGGGAAGGCAAGAGACCCAGTACTTC,TRBJ2-5,TRBV5-1,-,TRBD1
CALGAGTIRSEDGYTF,TGTGCCCTCGGGGCAGGAACTATCCGGTCGGAGGATGGCTACACCTTC,TRBJ1-2,TRBV7-9,-,-
CASSEGTAGANVLTF,TGTGCCAGCAGTGAAGGGACAGCTGGGGCCAACGTCCTGACTTTC,TRBJ2-6,TRBV2,once,-
CASSPWTSGTDTQYF,TGTGCCAGCAGCCCCTGGACTAGCGGCACAGATACGCAGTATTTT,TRBJ2-3,TRBV9,-,TRBD2
CASSIASTGGSQPQHF,TGTGCCAGTAGTATTGCAAGCACAGGGGGTAGTCAGCCCCAGCATTTT,TRBJ1-5,TRBV19,-,TRBD1
CASSPLTVSSGNTIYF,TGTGCCAGCTCACCACTGACTGTGAGCTCTGGAAACACCATATATTTT,TRBJ1-3,TRBV18,-,-
CATSVRGRGNQPQHF,TGTGCCACCTCAGTGCGGGGGCGAGGCAATCAGCCCCAGCATTTT,TRBJ1-5,TRBV15,-,-
CASSAQTGSTEKLFF,TGCGCCAGCAGCGCCCAGACAGGGTCCACTGAAAAACTGTTTTTT,TRBJ1-4,TRBV5-1,-,TRBD1
CASSLDGGEGTEAFF,TGTGCCAGCAGCTTAGATGGGGGTGAGGGAACTGAAGCTTTCTTT,TRBJ1-1,TRBV11-2,-,-
CASSGRVENTEAFF,TGTGCCAGCAGTGGAAGGGTGGAGAACACTGAAGCTTTCTTT,TRBJ1-1,TRBV27,-,-
CASRDRGLTEAFF,TGTGCCAGCAGGGACAGGGGGCTTACTGAAGCTTTCTTT,TRBJ1-1,TRBV6-5,-,TRBD1
CASSFGGQRTDTQYF,TGTGCCAGCAGCTTTGGAGGACAGCGCACAGATACGCAGTATTTT,TRBJ2-3,TRBV11-2,-,-
CASKLAGVNEQFF,TGCGCCAGCAAACTAGCGGGAGTGAATGAGCAGTTCTTC,TRBJ2-1,TRBV5-1,once,TRBD2
CASSWGLSNEQFF,TGTGCCAGCAGTTGGGGACTTTCCAATGAGCAGTTCTTC,TRBJ2-1,TRBV6-6,-,-
CAWSTDRNTEAFF,TGTGCCTGGAGTACGGACAGGAACACTGAAGCTTTCTTT,TRBJ1-1,TRBV30,-,-
CASSLMGTGNEQYF,TGTGCCAGCAGTTTAATGGGGACAGGGAACGAGCAGTACTTC,TRBJ2-7,TRBV28,-,TRBD1
CSVLGQGNSGANVLTF,TGCAGCGTTCTCGGACAGGGGAACTCTGGGGCCAACGTCCTGACTTTC,TRBJ2-6,TRBV29-1,-,TRBD1
CASSPGGSSGAKNIQYF,TGCGCCAGCAGCCCGGGCGGTAGCTCGGGGGCCAAAAACATTCAGTACTTC,TRBJ2-4,TRBV5-1,-,-
CASSLGLAGDGDTQYF,TGCGCCAGCAGCCTAGGACTAGCGGGAGATGGGGATACGCAGTATTTT,TRBJ2-3,TRBV5-1,-,TRBD2
CASSLDGLATYEQYF,TGTGCCAGCAGCTTAGATGGGCTAGCTACCTACGAGCAGTACTTC,TRBJ2-7,TRBV11-2,once,-
CASSPGGQPLETQYF,TGTGCCAGCAGTCCGGGCGGACAGCCGTTAGAGACCCAGTACTTC,TRBJ2-5,TRBV28,-,-
CASSWTFYEQYF,TGTGCCAGCAGCTGGACCTTTTACGAGCAGTACTTC,TRBJ2-7,TRBV7-9,-,-
CASSLVTGGVDEQFF,TGCGCCAGCAGCTTGGTAACCGGGGGTGTCGATGAGCAGTTCTTC,TRBJ2-1,TRBV5-1,-,-
CATSRDPPNETDTQYF,TGTGCCACCAGCAGAGATCCACCCAACGAGACAGATACGCAGTATTTT,TRBJ2-3,TRBV15,-,-
CASSYSGGVEYEQYF,TGTGCCAGCAGTTACTCAGGGGGGGTGGAGTACGAGCAGTACTTC,TRBJ2-7,TRBV6-6,-,-